Listed here are 26 T cell receptor beta chains from one sample, sequenced in a study of metastatic and nonmetastatic thyroid tumors. With MiXCR, TCRdb called clones anew from the PCR reads. The repertoire consists of about 15,000 clones, with approximately 3.7% occurring once and the leading ten covering about 25%. Patients underwent thyroid surgery, and none had received any treatment before it. Sequenced: tumor tissue. These receptors all stem from a female donor with papillary thyroid cancer or a benign thyroid nodule (not recorded which). Some clones in this sample may be carry-over from other donors' samples.

This clone has more than one count but fewer than ten. The genes are TRBV20-1 and TRBJ2-7, with D possibly TRBD1 on 6 matching bases. The CDR3 totals 12 residues. Deletions cut 2 bases from V and 7 bases from J, with 12 bases between. The germline V gene has CDR1 DFQATT and CDR2 SNEGSKA (reference sequence). In nucleotides, the CDR3 is TGCAGTGCTAGACTCAGGGGTGGGGAGCAGTACTTC. Translation: CSARLRGGEQYF.

The J gene is TRBJ1-2, the V gene TRBV6-1; D is possibly TRBD1 (6 bases). Per germline, CDR1 MNHNS and CDR2 SASEGT. Trimming pared 8 bases from V and 2 bases from J, leaving 12 bases between. The CDR3 extends over 13 amino acids. The CDR3 coding sequence is TGTGCCAGCCGGCCGGACAGCAACTATGGCTACACCTTC. It is translated as CASRPDSNYGYTF.

This clone came up a few times. The CDR3 here is CASSLAKRPGGDEQFF. As DNA, the CDR3 is TGTGCCAGCAGCTTAGCGAAGCGTCCCGGGGGGGATGAGCAGTTCTTC. This sequence joins TRBV13 and TRBJ2-1; the match to TRBD2 covers 8 bases. The CDR3 is 16 amino acids. V lost 1 base to trimming and J lost 8 bases; unmatched junction nucleotides: 10. Germline V CDR1 and CDR2: PRHDT, FYEKMQ (reference sequence).

This clone came up a few times. The chain has TRBV11-3 and TRBJ2-7; D not resolved. Germline V gives CDR1 SGHNT, CDR2 YENEEA. The CDR3 totals 15 residues. V was shortened by 0 bases and J by 3 bases, with 12 bases between the two germline ends. DNA of the CDR3: TGTGCCAGCAGCTTAGATGTTTCGGAAAACTACGAGCAGTACTTC. This encodes CASSLDVSENYEQYF.

As to this clone: At one of its ends the junction is not consistent with the germline gene, which may arise from a read error. This sequence joins TRBV27 and TRBJ2-2; no reliable D call. This CDR3 is 16 amino acids long. CDR1 MNHEY and CDR2 SMNVEV come from the germline V gene (reference sequence). Written as DNA, the CDR3 is TGTGCCAGCATTTATACCGGTACAGCGAACACCGAGGAGCTGTTTTTT. Protein sequence: CASIYTGTANTEELFF.

This clone is termed medium-sized. This chain uses TRBV5-1 with TRBJ2-3; 7 bases align to TRBD1. V lost 0 bases, J lost 4 bases, and 11 bases stayed unmatched. Germline CDR1 SGHRS, CDR2 YFSETQ. The CDR3 consists of 17 residues. The CDR3 spells CASSLARQGVLPDTQYF. The CDR3 coding sequence is TGCGCCAGCAGCTTGGCGAGACAGGGAGTCCTCCCAGATACGCAGTATTTT.

Ten or more counts support this clone. The rearrangement joins TRBV4-1 to TRBJ2-1; D not resolved. CDR3 size: 12 residues. From germline, CDR1 is MGHRA and CDR2 YSYEKL. The ends were cut back, 3 bases at V and 7 bases at J, with 7 bases in the middle. DNA for the CDR3: TGCGCCAGCAGCCACTTTCGAAATGAGCAGTTCTTC. This translates into CASSHFRNEQFF.

This clone has just a few counts. The genes are TRBV19 and TRBJ2-6, with TRBD1 matching over 8 bases. The junction had 5 bases not matched to a gene; V was cut back by 1 base and J by 0 bases. The CDR3 consists of 18 residues. The germline CDR1 and CDR2 sequences are LNHDA and SQIVND (reference sequence). The CDR3 spells CASSIGDRHLSGANVLTF. The CDR3 nucleotides are TGTGCCAGTAGTATAGGGGACAGGCATCTCTCTGGGGCCAACGTCCTGACTTTC.

This clone came up a few times. The chain couples TRBV6-1 to TRBJ2-3; 11 bases agree with TRBD1. The CDR3 is 15 amino acids. Germline-derived CDR1 and CDR2 are MNHNS and SASEGT. With 3 bases clipped from V and 4 bases from J, the junction kept 3 bases outside the gene matches. CDR3: CASSDGTGGSDTQYF. The CDR3 DNA sequence: TGTGCCAGCAGTGACGGGACAGGGGGATCAGATACGCAGTATTTT.

There are a few counts of this clone. This chain joins TRBV27 and TRBJ2-1, with D possibly TRBD2 on 6 matching bases. Trimming cost V 2 bases and J 7 bases, with 15 bases left between them. This CDR3 has 15 residues. Germline-derived CDR1 and CDR2 are MNHEY and SMNVEV (reference sequence). This CDR3 reads CASSLSGGITNEQFF. The CDR3 DNA sequence: TGTGCCAGCAGTTTAAGTGGCGGGATAACGAATGAGCAGTTCTTC.

Worth noting for this clone: A much larger clone differs from this one at a single base, so this may be a read error. The chain uses TRBV6-1 and TRBJ2-1; weak D call: TRBD2 (6 bases). The CDR3 totals 15 residues. Trimming shortened V by 4 bases and J by 8 bases, and 18 bases separated the two germline ends. Germline V gene lookup returns CDR1 MNHNS and CDR2 SASEGT. CDR3 in DNA: TGTGCCAGCAGTGGCGGGGCTATCGGGAGTGATGAGCAGTTCTTC. Protein sequence: CASSGGAIGSDEQFF.

This rearrangement joins TRBV10-3 to TRBJ2-3; D remains unclear. The germline gives CDR1 ENHRY, CDR2 SYGVKD. Trimming pared 10 bases from V and 2 bases from J, leaving 16 bases between. The CDR3 contains 14 residues. Here the CDR3 reads CATRVQLVTDTQYF. Here the CDR3 DNA reads TGTGCCACCCGCGTCCAGTTGGTCACAGATACGCAGTATTTT.

The V gene is TRBV6-5, the J gene TRBJ1-2, with D unclear. The germline CDR1 and CDR2 sequences are MNHEY and SVGAGI. V was pared by 0 bases and J by 8 bases, with 25 bases between. This CDR3 contains 18 residues. For the CDR3, the DNA is TGTGCCAGCAGTTACTCAAGCATCTCCTCGGCTAACTTTCGGGGCTACACCTTC. This gives the protein CASSYSSISSANFRGYTF.

The sample holds a few counts of this clone. The rearrangement uses TRBV5-1 and TRBJ1-2; unclear D gene. Germline CDR1 and CDR2: SGHRS and YFSETQ. CDR3 length: 13 residues. V gave up 2 bases and J gave up 8 bases, with 13 bases separating them. The CDR3 region is CASSLAAASGYTF. The CDR3 coding sequence is TGCGCCAGCAGCTTAGCCGCTGCGTCGGGCTACACCTTC.

This clone was seen many times. The chain links TRBV6-2 or TRBV6-3 to TRBJ1-1; TRBD1 is a possible D gene (5 bases). Germline values: CDR1 MNHEY, CDR2 SVGEGT. Trimming pared 2 bases from V and 3 bases from J, leaving 10 bases between. CDR3 length equals 14 residues. CDR3 in amino acids: CASSYAGPYTEAFF. As DNA, the CDR3 is TGTGCCAGCAGTTACGCGGGGCCTTACACTGAAGCTTTCTTT.

V is TRBV4-2 and J is TRBJ1-4, with unresolved D. CDR1 and CDR2 from the germline V gene are LGHNA and YNFKEQ. Trimming stripped 0 bases from V and 5 bases from J, with 13 bases between. The CDR3 is 16 amino acids. The CDR3 loop is CASSQDNGVGNEKLFF. The CDR3 DNA reads TGTGCCAGCAGCCAAGATAATGGTGTTGGGAATGAAAAACTGTTTTTT.

This clone came up a few times. V usage is TRBV19 and J usage is TRBJ2-3, with TRBD2 identical over 7 bases. The V gene end was trimmed by 3 bases and the J gene end by 5 bases; junction bases not matched to a gene: 5. There are 14 residues in the CDR3. From germline, CDR1 is LNHDA and CDR2 SQIVND (reference sequence). As DNA, the CDR3 is TGTGCCAGTAGTATGAAACCGGGGGGAGATACGCAGTATTTT. It specifies CASSMKPGGDTQYF.

The chain joins TRBV25-1 to TRBJ2-2; TRBD2 might be the D (6 bases). Germline-derived CDR1 and CDR2 are MGHDK and SYGVNS. The CDR3 runs 14 residues. Trimming removed 5 bases from V and 3 bases from J, with 10 bases in between. This CDR3 is CASSRGEDTGELFF. Written as DNA, the CDR3 is TGTGCCAGCAGTAGAGGGGAGGACACCGGGGAGCTGTTTTTT.

The chain joins TRBV6-1 to TRBJ1-5; TRBD1 is a possible D gene (5 bases). Trimming removed 6 bases at V and 6 bases at J, with 12 bases between. There are 13 residues in the CDR3. Germline CDR1 is MNHNS and CDR2 is SASEGT. The CDR3 DNA reads TGTGCCAGCAGCCAGGGAGGGGCTCAGCCCCAGCATTTT. Amino acids: CASSQGGAQPQHF.

This clone has ten or more counts. The chain recombines TRBV6-1 with TRBJ2-6, with TRBD2 as a possible D gene (5 bases). Germline lookup yields CDR1 MNHNS and CDR2 SASEGT. Trimming left V 10 bases short and J 3 bases short, with 7 bases between. This CDR3 region has 12 residues. DNA for the CDR3: TGTGCCACCGAGGGTGGGGCCAACGTCCTGACTTTC. Translation: CATEGGANVLTF.

The chain links TRBV28 to TRBJ2-1; 9 bases match TRBD2. The ends lost 2 bases at V and 7 bases at J; junction bases unmatched: 12. This CDR3 region has 17 residues. The germline CDR1 and CDR2 sequences are MDHEN and SYDVKM. CDR3 sequence reads: CASSLILAGALGNEQFF. For the CDR3, the DNA is TGTGCCAGCAGTTTAATTTTAGCGGGAGCTCTCGGGAATGAGCAGTTCTTC.

This clone was detected only a few times. The chain combines TRBV6-2 or TRBV6-3 with TRBJ1-1, with D maybe TRBD1 (6 bases). The CDR3 is 13 amino acids. Germline-derived CDR1 and CDR2 are MNHEY and SVGEGT. The V end lost 1 base, the J end lost 8 bases, and 11 bases lay between the germline ends. The CDR3 bases are TGTGCCAGCAGTTACTTTGGGACAACCGAAGCTTTCTTT. Its protein product is CASSYFGTTEAFF.

This chain links TRBV6-2 or TRBV6-3 with TRBJ2-7; 9 bases fit TRBD2. CDR3 length equals 16 residues. V dropped 7 bases and J dropped 2; count of bases not matched to a gene: 12. Germline CDR1 MNHEY, CDR2 SVGEGT. The CDR3 loop is CASNRFASGATYEQYF. CDR3 in DNA: TGTGCCAGCAATAGGTTCGCTAGCGGGGCTACCTACGAGCAGTACTTC.

This clone was recorded a few times. The chain has TRBV28 and TRBJ2-7; no clear D. The CDR3 consists of 11 residues. CDR1 is MDHEN and CDR2 is SYDVKM in the germline V gene. Trimming took 3 bases from V and 3 from J, leaving 3 bases between them. CDR3 residues: CASSFVYEQYF. The CDR3 DNA sequence: TGTGCCAGCAGTTTCGTCTACGAGCAGTACTTC.

This clone was seen more than once but under ten times. The rearrangement joins TRBV7-2 to TRBJ2-2; D is unclear. Per germline, CDR1 SGHTA and CDR2 FQGNSA. V gave up 3 bases and J gave up 8 bases, with 7 bases separating them. The CDR3 is 12 residues long. The CDR3 nucleotides are TGTGCCAGCAGCTTTAAAGCGGGGGAGCTGTTTTTT. Its protein is CASSFKAGELFF. Using reference TRBV7-2 and TRBJ2-2 for the parts outside the CDR3, the full variable domain is GAGVSQSPSNKVTEKGKDVELRCDPISGHTALYWYRQSLGQGLEFLIYFQGNSAPDKSGLPSDRFSAERTGGSVSTLTIQRTQQEDSAVYLCASSFKAGELFFGEGSRLTVL.

By sample fraction, this clone is medium-sized (0.01 to 0.1%). The rearrangement joins TRBV19 to TRBJ2-1; no reliable D call. Looked up from germline, CDR1 is LNHDA and CDR2 is SQIVND (reference sequence). The V and J ends lost 6 bases and 2 bases respectively, with 17 bases between them. This CDR3 is 16 amino acids long. Here the CDR3 reads CASSATRPGAYNEQFF. The DNA for the CDR3 is TGTGCCAGTAGCGCCACCCGCCCGGGCGCCTACAATGAGCAGTTCTTC.